What follows describes a single T cell receptor (beta chain). Its specific antigen is unknown. Base qualities are not recorded, but no much larger clone differs from it by a single base. The germline V gene provides CDR1 SNHLY and CDR2 FYNNEI. The CDR3 sequence holds 11 residues, the cysteine and phenylalanine included. The DNA shown is the 33-base CDR3, in frame from base 1. The trim is 6 bases for V and 6 bases for J, with a gap of 7 bases between the germline ends. The data derive from a study of blood T cell repertoires in COVID-19 (TCRdb year 2020). About the investigation overall: The collaborator samples originated in the United States, Italy and Spain and spanned the acute and convalescent phases of COVID-19. The prospective study material was composed of cDNA or gDNA derived from T cells, B-cell-depleted T cells, or PBMCs. A de-identified subject ID, COVID-19 status, age in years and sex were almost always included in the sample metadata. The repertoires were released in a freely available public database meant as a resource for research on the immune response to SARS-CoV-2. Subjects who had been exposed to COVID-19, were actively infected with it, or had recovered from it provided the deeply sampled blood TCRbeta repertoires that made up the dataset. Where available, HLA class I and class II types were obtained from metadata supplied by the sample provider rather than from assay-based typing. The samples were drawn from the first 160 participants of the ongoing ImmuneRACE study and from some 1,300 subjects provided by 6 global collaborators. Paper-wide results and their limitations: Clinical and demographic metadata were provided uncurated, with the amount varying by source and participant.

TCRbeta CDR3 regions were amplified from genomic DNA by means of the immunoSEQ Assay, a bias-controlled multiplex PCR. Regarding the original processing steps: Nucleated cell counts per sample were estimated from amplification of reference gene primers within the assay. To quantify the absolute abundance of each unique TCRbeta CDR3 rearrangement, sequence reads were collapsed and filtered. For each sample, productive Simpson clonality was calculated as the square root of Simpson's diversity index over productive rearrangements. In TCRdb, the immuneACCESS table is reduced to in-frame sequences with V and J assigned. These tables do not hold every clone; where another copy was compared, an unresolved V gene accounts for under half, and the others remain unexplained. The V and J calls and clone size are taken from that table; D and trimming were inferred from the DNA. A total of 80,000 or so clones appear in this sample, more than 75% of them only once. Of the sample, approximately 7% falls within the top ten clones.

Each collaborating institution followed its own protocols to collect whole blood in K2EDTA tubes. For TCRbeta analysis, collaborators shipped samples as frozen whole blood, isolated PBMCs, or DNA extracted from either of those sample types. The sequence joins TRBV2 to TRBJ2-3, and TRBD2 may be the D gene, going by 5 matching bases. The TCR originated in a human donor in a cohort sampled during active COVID-19. The sample consisted of peripheral blood. At the DNA level, the sequence is TGTGCCAGCAGATTAGCGGATACGCAGTATTTT. Its protein product is CASRLADTQYF.